This T cell receptor beta chain appears in the sequencing data of a study of shared clonotypes between healthy human individuals. The assay was immunoSEQ multiplex PCR, and TCRdb's table has in-frame clones only and misses some. Of some 2.3 million clones listed, approximately 95% are singletons. Per the germline V gene, CDR1 is LGHNA and CDR2 is YSLEER. Trimming left V 3 bases short and J 6 bases short, with 18 bases between. The CDR3 sequence is 15 residues long. The V gene is TRBV4-3, the J gene TRBJ2-7, with D unresolved. This sequence was found in a man younger than 35 in good health. Some clones in this sample may be carry-over from other donors' samples. Sequencing input: naive CD4+ T cells from PBMCs. Subset here: CD45RA+ positively selected. The CDR3 here is CASSQEGTTKGEQYF. CDR3 nucleotides: TGCGCCAGCAGCCAGGAAGGTACCACAAAAGGCGAGCAGTACTTC.